These T cell receptor beta chains were read from a single sample in a study of blood T cell repertoires in COVID-19. The repertoire was sequenced with immunoSEQ multiplex PCR; TCRdb's copy has only in-frame clones and lacks some. Here the sample spans 220,000 or so clones, roughly four fifths being singletons. Input material: peripheral blood. These receptors all stem from a woman older than 75 with COVID-19, enrolled during active disease. The CDR3 runs from the conserved cysteine through the conserved F or W. D genes are given only for firm matches. The size entry is marked missing in some rows and otherwise reads once, few, many or a size class.

V	size	J	D	CDR3	DNA
TRBV18	.	TRBJ2-7	TRBD2	CASSPPSGGFYEQYF	TGTGCCAGCTCACCGCCTTCGGGGGGTTTCTACGAGCAGTACTTC
TRBV11-2	.	TRBJ2-7	.	CASSLVGAILGEQYF	TGTGCCAGCAGCTTAGTGGGGGCGATACTCGGGGAGCAGTACTTC
TRBV10-3	.	TRBJ2-7	TRBD2	CAISKTSGAYEQYF	TGTGCCATCAGCAAGACTAGCGGGGCCTACGAGCAGTACTTC
TRBV19	.	TRBJ1-1	.	CASSMFPGLLNTEAFF	TGTGCCAGTAGTATGTTCCCGGGACTCCTGAACACTGAAGCTTTCTTT
TRBV13	.	TRBJ2-5	TRBD2	CASSSGLARALGRGETQYF	TGTGCCAGCAGCTCTGGACTAGCGAGGGCGTTAGGGAGGGGAGAGACCCAGTACTTC
TRBV4-3	.	TRBJ1-5	TRBD1	CASSQDLGGTENQPQHF	TGCGCCAGCAGCCAAGATCTAGGGGGGACAGAGAATCAGCCCCAGCATTTT
TRBV5-4	few	TRBJ1-2	TRBD1	CASSQKGQGYGYTF	TGTGCCAGCAGCCAGAAGGGACAGGGATATGGCTACACCTTC
TRBV7-2	few	TRBJ1-2	TRBD1	CASSKTTGEVGYTF	TGTGCCAGCAGTAAAACAACAGGGGAAGTTGGCTACACCTTC
TRBV5-1	.	TRBJ1-1	TRBD1	CASSSGQAMNTEAFF	TGCGCCAGCAGCTCGGGACAGGCCATGAACACTGAAGCTTTCTTT
TRBV20-1	.	TRBJ2-2	.	CSASSARGLTGELFF	TGCAGTGCTAGTTCGGCCAGGGGATTGACCGGGGAGCTGTTTTTT
TRBV24-1	few	TRBJ1-2	.	CATSDSLTGYGYTF	TGTGCCACCAGTGATTCGTTGACAGGCTATGGCTACACCTTC
TRBV3-1/TRBV3-2	.	TRBJ1-1	.	CASSWGGQFSAFF	TGTGCCAGCAGCTGGGGCGGACAGTTTTCGGCTTTCTTT
TRBV5-4	.	TRBJ1-3	.	CASSTGGSSGNTIYF	TGTGCCAGCAGCACCGGAGGGTCGTCTGGAAACACCATATATTTT
TRBV10-3	.	TRBJ2-7	TRBD1	CAISSQGATYEQYF	TGTGCCATCTCGTCACAGGGGGCGACCTACGAGCAGTACTTC
TRBV2	few	TRBJ1-5	TRBD1	CASTLLGQGVQPQHF	TGTGCCAGCACTCTCTTAGGGCAGGGGGTTCAGCCCCAGCATTTT
TRBV9	once	TRBJ2-5	.	CASSSPGTGGRSGSQETQYF	TGTGCCTCCTCAAGCCCAGGGACCGGAGGGAGATCCGGAAGCCAAGAGACCCAGTACTTC
TRBV9	.	TRBJ2-3	TRBD1	CASSVSDRGKQYF	TGTGCCAGCAGCGTGTCTGACAGGGGAAAGCAGTATTTT